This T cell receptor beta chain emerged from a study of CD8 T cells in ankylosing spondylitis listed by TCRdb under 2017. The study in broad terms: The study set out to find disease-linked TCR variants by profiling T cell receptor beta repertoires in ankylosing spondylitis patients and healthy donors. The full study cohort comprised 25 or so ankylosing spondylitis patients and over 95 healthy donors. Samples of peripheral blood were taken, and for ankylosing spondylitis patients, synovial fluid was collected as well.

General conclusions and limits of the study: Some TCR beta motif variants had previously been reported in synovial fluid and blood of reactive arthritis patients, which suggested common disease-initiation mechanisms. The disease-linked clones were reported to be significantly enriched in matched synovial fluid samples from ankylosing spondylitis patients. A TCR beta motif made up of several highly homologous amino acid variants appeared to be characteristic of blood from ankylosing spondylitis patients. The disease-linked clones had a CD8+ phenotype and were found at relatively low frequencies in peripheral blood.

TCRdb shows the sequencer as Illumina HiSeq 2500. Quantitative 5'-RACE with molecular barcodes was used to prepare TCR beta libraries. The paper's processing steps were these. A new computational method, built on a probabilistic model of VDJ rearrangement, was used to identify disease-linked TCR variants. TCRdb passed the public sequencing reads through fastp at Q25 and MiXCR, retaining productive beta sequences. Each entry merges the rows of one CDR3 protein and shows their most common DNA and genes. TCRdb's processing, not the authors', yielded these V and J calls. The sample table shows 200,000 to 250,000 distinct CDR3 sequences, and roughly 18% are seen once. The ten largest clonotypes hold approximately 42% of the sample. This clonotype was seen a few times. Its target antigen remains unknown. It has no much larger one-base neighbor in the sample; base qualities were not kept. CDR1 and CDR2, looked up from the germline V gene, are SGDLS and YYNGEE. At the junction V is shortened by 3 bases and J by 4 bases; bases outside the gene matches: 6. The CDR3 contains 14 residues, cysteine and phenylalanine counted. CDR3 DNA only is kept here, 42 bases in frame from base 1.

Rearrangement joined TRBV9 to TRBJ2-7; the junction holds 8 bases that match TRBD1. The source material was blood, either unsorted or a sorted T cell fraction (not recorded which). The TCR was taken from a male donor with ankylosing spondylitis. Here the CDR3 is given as CASSGGDRWYEQYF. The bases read TGTGCCAGCAGCGGCGGGGACAGGTGGTACGAGCAGTACTTC.